The rows below give T cell receptor beta chains drawn from one sample of a study of blood T cell repertoires in COVID-19. TCRdb's copy holds only in-frame clones and misses some; the assay was immunoSEQ multiplex PCR. The data show about 140,000 clones, 60% to 85% seen once. The source material was peripheral blood. Source of these receptors: a woman at least 80 years old with active or convalescent COVID-19. The CDR3 runs from the conserved cysteine through the conserved F or W. The D gene is left open where the match is weak. The size entry is marked missing in some rows and otherwise reads once, few, many or a size class.

d_call j_call v_call clone_size cdr3_aa cdr3_nt
TRBD2 TRBJ2-3 TRBV11-3 NA CASSLGTRDSDTQYF TGTGCCAGCAGCTTAGGGACTAGAGACTCAGATACGCAGTATTTT
NA TRBJ2-7 TRBV12-3/TRBV12-4 NA CASSQESSYEQYF TGTGCCAGCAGTCAAGAGAGCTCCTACGAGCAGTACTTC
NA TRBJ1-4 TRBV28 NA CASSVPGGMGEKLFF TGTGCCAGCAGTGTCCCGGGAGGGATGGGAGAAAAACTGTTTTTT
NA TRBJ2-3 TRBV5-1 NA CASSLDRGTDTQYF TGCGCCAGCAGCTTGGACAGGGGCACAGATACGCAGTATTTT
NA TRBJ2-3 TRBV13 NA CASSLGTHSTDTQYF TGTGCCAGCAGCTTAGGGACACACAGCACAGATACGCAGTATTTT
NA TRBJ2-1 TRBV2 NA CASSEVGGHPYNEQFF TGTGCCAGCAGTGAAGTTGGGGGACACCCATACAATGAGCAGTTCTTC
TRBD1 TRBJ2-5 TRBV15 NA CATSRGQGIGETQYF TGTGCCACCAGCCGGGGACAGGGGATCGGAGAGACCCAGTACTTC
TRBD1 TRBJ1-4 TRBV7-9 many CASSRLGTVNEKLFF TGTGCCAGCAGCCGACTTGGGACAGTTAATGAAAAACTGTTTTTT
NA TRBJ2-2 TRBV9 NA CASSVVLGGNTGELFF TGTGCCAGCAGCGTAGTACTGGGGGGGAACACCGGGGAGCTGTTTTTT
NA TRBJ2-7 TRBV18 NA CASSPQGDLSYEQYF TGTGCCAGCTCACCACAGGGGGACCTCTCCTACGAGCAGTACTTC
NA TRBJ1-1 TRBV2 NA CASIGNTEAFF TGTGCCAGCATCGGGAACACTGAAGCTTTCTTT
TRBD1 TRBJ1-5 TRBV4-3 NA CASSQEARQGSWPQHF TGCGCCAGCAGCCAAGAAGCGAGACAGGGCAGTTGGCCCCAGCATTTT
NA TRBJ2-5 TRBV5-1 NA CASSRGLQETQYF TGCGCCAGCAGCAGGGGACTTCAAGAGACCCAGTACTTC
TRBD1 TRBJ2-2 TRBV2 NA CASSRQGPNTGELFF TGTGCCAGCAGTAGACAGGGACCGAACACCGGGGAGCTGTTTTTT
NA TRBJ2-3 TRBV29-1 NA CSVSVLKRVQGGDTQYF TGCAGCGTTTCAGTCCTGAAGAGGGTACAGGGAGGGGATACGCAGTATTTT
TRBD1 TRBJ2-7 TRBV5-1 once CASSPRGQLSTYEQYF TGCGCCAGCAGCCCCAGGGGACAGTTGTCGACCTACGAGCAGTACTTC
NA TRBJ2-5 TRBV15 NA CATSRDLGAGETQYF TGTGCCACCAGCAGAGATTTAGGGGCTGGTGAGACCCAGTACTTC
TRBD1 TRBJ1-2 TRBV28 NA CASRSGTGGIGYTF TGTGCCAGCAGGTCCGGGACAGGGGGCATTGGCTACACCTTC
NA TRBJ1-3 TRBV21-1 NA CASSKVGQFSGNTIYF TGTGCCAGCAGCAAAGTTGGACAGTTCTCTGGAAACACCATATATTTT
NA TRBJ1-6 TRBV5-1 NA CASSPSRTTQTWSPSPLHF TGCGCCAGCAGCCCGTCTCGGACTACACAAACTTGGTCTCCGTCACCCCTCCACTTT
TRBD1 TRBJ2-7 TRBV19 NA CASGQGKPYEQYF TGTGCCAGTGGACAGGGGAAACCTTACGAGCAGTACTTC
NA TRBJ1-1 TRBV6-1 NA CASSEGQGIKAFF TGTGCCAGCAGTGAAGGGCAGGGCATTAAAGCTTTCTTT
NA TRBJ1-4 TRBV9 NA CASSREGYLNEKLFF TGTGCCAGCAGCAGAGAGGGATACCTAAATGAAAAACTGTTTTTT
TRBD1 TRBJ1-2 TRBV3-1/TRBV3-2 few CASSLQGEYGYTF TGTGCCAGCAGCCTACAGGGGGAATATGGCTACACCTTC
NA TRBJ1-5 TRBV19 NA CASQGFVAQPQHF TGTGCCAGTCAGGGTTTCGTAGCTCAGCCCCAGCATTTT
TRBD2 TRBJ2-5 TRBV7-3 NA CASSSGGSETQYF TGTGCCAGCAGCTCGGGGGGTTCTGAGACCCAGTACTTC
TRBD2 TRBJ2-3 TRBV10-3 NA CAIRRGGASDTQYF TGTGCCATCAGACGCGGGGGGGCATCAGATACGCAGTATTTT
NA TRBJ1-4 TRBV28 NA CASSFPTLRRTNEKLFF TGTGCCAGCAGTTTCCCGACACTCAGAAGAACTAATGAAAAACTGTTTTTT
NA TRBJ2-1 TRBV7-2 NA CASSPRPGHKQFF TGTGCCAGCAGCCCAAGACCGGGACACAAGCAGTTCTTC
NA TRBJ1-5 TRBV7-8 NA CASSFGWQGDEPQHF TGTGCCAGCAGCTTTGGGTGGCAGGGCGATGAGCCCCAGCATTTT
TRBD1 TRBJ1-2 TRBV4-2 NA CASSQGQGAVNYGYTF TGTGCCAGCAGCCAAGGACAGGGGGCGGTAAACTATGGCTACACCTTC
NA TRBJ2-5 TRBV7-3 NA CASSLNSLTQETQYF TGTGCCAGCAGCTTAAATAGCTTAACCCAAGAGACCCAGTACTTC
NA TRBJ2-3 TRBV28 NA CASIPLARDTDTQYF TGTGCCAGCATCCCTCTAGCCAGAGACACAGATACGCAGTATTTT
TRBD1 TRBJ1-5 TRBV5-6 NA CASRLQGAVNQPQHF TGTGCCAGCAGACTGCAGGGGGCGGTCAATCAGCCCCAGCATTTT
NA TRBJ1-1 TRBV4-1 NA CASSEKGHEITEAFF TGCGCCAGCAGCGAAAAGGGACATGAGATCACTGAAGCTTTCTTT
NA TRBJ1-1 TRBV28 NA CASSFPLIGRTEAFF TGTGCCAGCAGTTTTCCCCTGATAGGGAGGACTGAAGCTTTCTTT
TRBD1 TRBJ2-2 TRBV7-2 NA CASSLGQGGTGELFF TGTGCCAGCAGCTTAGGACAGGGGGGTACCGGGGAGCTGTTTTTT
NA TRBJ1-1 TRBV7-3 NA CASSLQGMTEAFF TGTGCCAGCAGTCTGCAGGGCATGACTGAAGCTTTCTTT
TRBD1 TRBJ2-1 TRBV6-2/TRBV6-3 NA CASSPTGGSSYNEQFF TGTGCCAGCAGTCCGACAGGGGGATCCTCCTACAATGAGCAGTTCTTC
TRBD1 TRBJ1-1 TRBV28 NA CASSRTGSEAFF TGTGCCAGCAGTAGGACAGGTTCTGAAGCTTTCTTT
TRBD1 TRBJ1-3 TRBV28 NA CASSQQGPSGNTIYF TGTGCCAGCAGCCAACAGGGGCCCTCTGGAAACACCATATATTTT
NA TRBJ1-1 TRBV30 NA CAWSVRGVNTEAFF TGTGCCTGGAGTGTACGAGGAGTGAACACTGAAGCTTTCTTT
NA TRBJ2-7 TRBV20-1 NA CSASVRVGGYEQYF TGCAGTGCTAGTGTTCGGGTGGGTGGGTACGAGCAGTACTTC
NA TRBJ2-5 TRBV6-2/TRBV6-3 NA CASSYVGVAGETQYF TGTGCCAGCAGTTACGTCGGGGTCGCCGGAGAGACCCAGTACTTC
NA TRBJ1-6 TRBV4-2 NA CASSQGLRNSPLHF TGTGCCAGCAGCCAAGGTCTGAGGAATTCACCCCTCCACTTT
TRBD2 TRBJ2-1 TRBV19 NA CASSPVGLAGGSSYNEQFF TGTGCCAGTAGCCCGGTGGGACTAGCGGGGGGAAGCTCCTACAATGAGCAGTTCTTC
TRBD1 TRBJ1-3 TRBV28 NA CASSARDSSGNTIYF TGTGCCAGCAGCGCCCGGGACAGCTCTGGAAACACCATATATTTT
NA TRBJ2-7 TRBV3-1/TRBV3-2 NA CASSQSRAYEQYF TGTGCCAGCAGCCAGTCCAGGGCCTACGAGCAGTACTTC
TRBD2 TRBJ2-7 TRBV7-9 NA CASSLDLGLASYEQYF TGTGCCAGCAGCTTAGATCTGGGACTAGCGTCCTACGAGCAGTACTTC
NA TRBJ2-2 TRBV4-1 NA CASSPKRVDNTGELFF TGCGCCAGCAGCCCAAAGCGTGTAGATAACACCGGGGAGCTGTTTTTT